The next 9 T cell receptor beta chains were all read from a single sample in a study of radiation and T cells in renal cell carcinoma (dated by TCRdb to the early 2020s). The library was built by means of the immunoSEQ multiplex PCR assay. Held by TCRdb, this immuneACCESS table contains in-frame sequences only and omits some clones. Under half of the omission traces to an unresolved V gene where checked; the cause of the rest is unknown. The sample includes roughly 120,000 clones, with about four fifths observed a single time. The ten top clones hold less than 3.5% of the sample. Taken with the paper, the label for time point translates to: baseline pretreatment blood. Per the publication, the treatment or condition label means: 15 Gy SBRT to primary tumor, nephrectomy 4 weeks later. The specimen comprised blood, sampled from a patient whose treatment included radiotherapy and nephrectomy. These receptors were taken from a woman aged 60 to 75 with renal cell carcinoma.

V gene TRBV18 combines with J gene TRBJ1-5; D is uncertain. V was trimmed by 6 bases and J by 6 bases, leaving 12 bases between them. This CDR3 is 13 amino acids long. Germline CDR1 reads KGHSH; CDR2 reads LQKENI. This CDR3 reads CASSPPGVQPQHF. The CDR3 region has the DNA TGTGCCAGCTCGCCCCCTGGAGTTCAGCCCCAGCATTTT. Looking up the rest from reference TRBV18 and TRBJ1-5 gives the full variable domain: NAGVMQNPRHLVRRRGQEARLRCSPMKGHSHVYWYRQLPEEGLKFMVYLQKENIIDESGMPKERFSAEFPKEGPSILRIQQVVRGDSAAYFCASSPPGVQPQHFGDGTRLSIL.

The chain carries TRBV9 and TRBJ2-1; D is ambiguous. This CDR3 spans 17 amino acids. Germline assignment: CDR1 SGDLS and CDR2 YYNGEE. V lost 8 bases and J lost 0, with 21 bases in between. In DNA form, the CDR3 reads TGTGCCAGTGTCCTAAGACCCCAATTCTGCTCCTACAATGAGCAGTTCTTC. Translated, it gives CASVLRPQFCSYNEQFF.

This CDR3 reads CASSEGNPAVTEAFF. The CDR3 nucleotides read TGCGCCAGCAGTGAGGGCAATCCGGCGGTAACTGAAGCTTTCTTT. The rearrangement links TRBV10-2 to TRBJ1-1; D remains ambiguous. Per the germline V gene, CDR1 is WSHSY and CDR2 is SAAADI. V lost 2 bases and J lost 5, with 15 bases in between. This CDR3 comprises 15 residues.

V and J are TRBV16 and TRBJ1-5; 10 bases align to TRBD1. The CDR3 consists of 15 residues. Trimming took 3 bases from V and 6 from J; bases not matched to a gene: 5. From germline, CDR1 is KGHSY and CDR2 FQNENV. In DNA form, the CDR3 reads TGTGCCAGCAGCCATAAGGGACAGGGGATTCAGCCCCAGCATTTT. Its translation is CASSHKGQGIQPQHF.

This sequence joins TRBV7-9 and TRBJ2-5; TRBD1 agrees at 7 bases. Germline CDR1 is SEHNR and CDR2 is FQNEAQ (reference sequence). The CDR3 contains 13 residues. CDR3 bases: TGTTCCAAAAGGGGGCTAGGAGAGGAGACCCAGTACTTC. Amino acid sequence: CSKRGLGEETQYF.

The chain uses TRBV28 and TRBJ1-5; TRBD1 might be the D (6 bases). The V end lost 10 bases, the J end lost 7 bases, and 17 bases lay between the germline ends. The CDR3 is 13 amino acids. Germline V gene sequence: CDR1 MDHEN, CDR2 SYDVKM. CDR3 in amino acids: CATRRGVGQPQHF. DNA of the CDR3: TGTGCCACCCGGAGGGGGGTGGGACAGCCCCAGCATTTT.

The chain couples TRBV10-3 to TRBJ2-7; a weak D match, TRBD1 (7 bases). This CDR3 comprises 17 residues. V was shortened by 6 bases and J by 0 bases, with 21 bases between the two germline ends. Germline V gives CDR1 ENHRY, CDR2 SYGVKD. The CDR3 protein is CAIRSAPGQTSSYEQYF. The CDR3 DNA sequence: TGTGCCATCAGATCAGCCCCGGGACAGACTAGCTCCTACGAGCAGTACTTC.

This clone appeared a single time. The same CDR3 arises from other DNA sequences in this sample as well. The J gene is TRBJ2-5, the V gene TRBV2; 7 bases match TRBD1. Looked up from germline, CDR1 is SNHLY and CDR2 is FYNNEI. This CDR3 region has 15 residues. The junction had 10 bases not matched to a gene; V was cut back by 7 bases and J by 2 bases. CDR3 loop: CASKETGVGQETQYF. Here the CDR3 DNA reads TGTGCCAGCAAGGAAACAGGGGTGGGTCAAGAGACCCAGTACTTC.

The chain couples TRBV6-6 to TRBJ1-6; 8 bases align to TRBD1. This CDR3 contains 14 residues. V was pared by 5 bases and J by 4 bases, with 1 base of the junction left unmatched. Germline CDR1 and CDR2: MNHNY and SVGAGI (reference sequence). The CDR3 is CASSDRGYNSPLHF. CDR3 sequence (DNA): TGTGCCAGCAGTGACAGGGGATATAATTCACCCCTCCACTTT.